These T cell receptor beta chains were read from a single sample in a study of cytomegalovirus exposure and HLA in healthy donors. Profiled with immunoSEQ multiplex PCR; TCRdb holds only in-frame clones, not every one. The data contain roughly 130,000 clones, 85% to 90% of them singletons. The source material was PBMCs. The receptors originated from a man aged 25-40 years in good health and CMV-seronegative. The CDR3 runs from the conserved cysteine through the conserved F or W. A D gene is named only where the DNA matches it firmly. Size tells how often a clone was seen (once, few, many) or the class of an expanded clone, and some rows leave it out.

.	TRBV2	TRBJ2-2	.	16	TGTGCCAGCACTAGCCCAGCAGGCTCGAACACCGGGGAGCTGTTTTTT	CASTSPAGSNTGELFF
once	TRBV7-9	TRBJ2-3	TRBD1	15	TGTGCCAGCAGTTCTAGAGGGACAGAGCTTGATACGCAGTATTTT	CASSSRGTELDTQYF
.	TRBV9	TRBJ2-3	.	15	TGTGCCAGCAGCGTATGGTCGGGTGACACAGATACGCAGTATTTT	CASSVWSGDTDTQYF
.	TRBV9	TRBJ2-1	TRBD2	15	TGTGCCAGCAGCGAAGGGCTAGCGGGATACGAGATTCGGTTCTTC	CASSEGLAGYEIRFF
.	TRBV5-1	TRBJ2-1	TRBD2	17	TGCGCCAGCAGCTTGGTTGGGCGGCGGGAGGGGAACAATGAGCAGTTCTTC	CASSLVGRREGNNEQFF
.	TRBV19	TRBJ1-2	.	16	TGTGCCAGTAGTACGCCCCGGGACGGCGGGGTCTATGGCTACACCTTC	CASSTPRDGGVYGYTF
.	TRBV2	TRBJ2-1	TRBD2	15	TGTGCCAGCAGTTTACTAGCGGGCACGTACAATGAGCAGTTCTTC	CASSLLAGTYNEQFF
.	TRBV27	TRBJ1-2	.	14	TGTGCCAGCAGTCCCTCGGGAGCCGGACATGGCTACACCTTC	CASSPSGAGHGYTF
.	TRBV5-6	TRBJ1-4	TRBD1	16	TGTGCCAGCAGCCTAAGGGGGCGCCTCCAAGATGAAAAACTGTTTTTT	CASSLRGRLQDEKLFF
few	TRBV7-2	TRBJ1-6	.	14	TGTGCCAGCAGCTTGGGAGACAGGAATTCACCCCTCCACTTT	CASSLGDRNSPLHF
.	TRBV30	TRBJ2-3	TRBD2	12	TGTGCCTGGAGTTCGGCTAGCGGGAGGGCCGTATTT	CAWSSASGRAVF
.	TRBV5-1	TRBJ2-5	.	16	TGCGCCAGCAGCAGATCCTTTACGGGGATTCAAGAGACCCAGTACTTC	CASSRSFTGIQETQYF
.	TRBV5-4	TRBJ1-1	.	12	TGTGCCAGCAGCGGGAGAGGGTCTGAAGCTTTCTTT	CASSGRGSEAFF
.	TRBV4-3	TRBJ1-1	.	14	TGCGCCAGCAGCCAAACCGGGGGGAACACTGAAGCTTTCTTT	CASSQTGGNTEAFF
.	TRBV4-1	TRBJ1-1	.	12	TGCGCCAGCAGGGGCCAGAACACTGAAGCTTTCTTT	CASRGQNTEAFF